The 8 T cell receptor beta chains presented below share a single source sample, sequenced in a study of cytomegalovirus exposure and HLA in healthy donors. The PCR was carried out with 60 Vbeta primers and 13 Jbeta primers. Generated by immunoSEQ multiplex PCR, the TCRdb table keeps only in-frame clones and is missing some. Here the sample spans roughly 200,000 clones, approximately 78% being singletons. What was sequenced was PBMCs. The receptor source for this set is a young woman in good health and CMV-seronegative.

This clone was seen a few times. V usage is TRBV4-3 and J usage is TRBJ2-7; TRBD2 agrees at 8 bases. V dropped 4 bases and J dropped 7; count of bases not matched to a gene: 6. The germline V gene encodes CDR1 LGHNA and CDR2 YSLEER. The CDR3 contains 13 residues. The CDR3 spells CASSPGGAGEQYF. The CDR3 DNA reads TGCGCCAGCAGCCCGGGGGGGGCTGGGGAGCAGTACTTC.

This clone was counted once. The chain links TRBV19 to TRBJ2-2; TRBD2 aligns across 7 bases. The CDR3 extends over 15 amino acids. Trimming took 1 base from V and 6 from J; bases not matched to a gene: 5. Germline lookup yields CDR1 LNHDA and CDR2 SQIVND (reference sequence). The CDR3 DNA reads as TGTGCCAGTAGTATAGGCGGGAGTTCGTCCGGGGAGCTGTTTTTT. It yields the protein CASSIGGSSSGELFF.

The CDR3 coding sequence is TGTGCCAGTAGGTCTCGGGGTGGAGGTGAGCAGTTCTTC. Protein sequence: CASRSRGGGEQFF. The chain combines TRBV19 with TRBJ2-1, with D possibly matching TRBD2 (5 bases). This CDR3 has 13 amino acids. V dropped 6 bases and J dropped 9 bases, with 15 bases sitting between them. Germline CDR1 LNHDA, CDR2 SQIVND (reference sequence).

This chain connects TRBV29-1 to TRBJ1-2; 7 positions match TRBD1. The CDR3 sequence is 13 residues long. V gave up 7 bases and J gave up 7 bases; unmatched junction bases: 12. Germline V gene sequence: CDR1 SQVTM, CDR2 ANQGSEA. CDR3 in amino acids: CSALPEGAGGYTF. CDR3 coding DNA: TGCAGCGCATTACCTGAGGGGGCCGGTGGCTACACCTTC. Supplemented by reference TRBV29-1 and TRBJ1-2, the full variable domain reads SAVISQKPSRDICQRGTSLTIQCQVDSQVTMMFWYRQQPGQSLTLIATANQGSEATYESGFVIDKFPISRPNLTFSTLTVSNMSPEDSSIYLCSALPEGAGGYTFGSGTRLTVV.

The chain is built from TRBV29-1 and TRBJ1-2; TRBD1 might be the D (6 bases). The V and J ends lost 1 base and 6 bases respectively, with 9 bases between them. CDR3 length equals 12 residues. The germline gives CDR1 SQVTM, CDR2 ANQGSEA. The DNA for the CDR3 is TGCAGCGTTGAAGGGCAGGGGAATGGCTACACCTTC. This sequence encodes CSVEGQGNGYTF.

This chain uses TRBV2 with TRBJ2-2; 13 bases are a match to TRBD2. Trimming cost V 4 bases and J 7 bases; bases outside gene matches: 3. This CDR3 contains 15 residues. The germline gives CDR1 SNHLY, CDR2 FYNNEI. The CDR3 loop is CASSGTSGSNGELFF. CDR3 sequence (DNA): TGTGCCAGCAGTGGGACTAGCGGGAGTAACGGGGAGCTGTTTTTT.

The chain recombines TRBV5-1 with TRBJ2-3; the match to TRBD1 covers 7 bases. The CDR3 is 14 residues long. Per the germline V gene, CDR1 is SGHRS and CDR2 is YFSETQ. The J segment lost 2 bases and the V segment lost 2 bases, leaving 2 bases of the junction unmatched. CDR3 protein: CASSFTGATDTQYF. The CDR3 nucleotides are TGCGCCAGCAGCTTCACAGGGGCCACAGATACGCAGTATTTT. The full variable domain, with the rest looked up from reference TRBV5-1 and TRBJ2-3, is KAGVTQTPRYLIKTRGQQVTLSCSPISGHRSVSWYQQTPGQGLQFLFEYFSETQRNKGNFPGRFSGRQFSNSRSEMNVSTLELGDSALYLCASSFTGATDTQYFGPGTRLTVL.

This clone was seen at least ten times. At one end the junction does not follow the germline gene, possibly because of a read error. The V call is TRBV4-2, the J call TRBJ2-1; 9 nucleotides align to TRBD1. Germline CDR1 reads LGHNA; CDR2 reads YNFKEQ. The CDR3 extends over 13 amino acids. The CDR3 here is CASSLKEGDRVIF. CDR3 bases: TGTGCCAGCAGCCTGAAGGAGGGGGACAGGGTGATCTTC.